This T cell receptor beta chain is from a study of blood T cell repertoires in COVID-19. The wider study: Sites across the United States, Italy and Spain contributed samples from acute and convalescent COVID-19. The analysed material was cDNA or gDNA that came from T cells, B-cell-depleted T cells, or PBMCs.

This clone was picked up one time. Original methodology: Amplification of reference gene primers provided the estimated nucleated cell counts. Clones were read by immunoSEQ multiplex PCR, and TCRdb kept only the in-frame ones, dropping some. V, J and clone size derive from that table, while D and trimming were established from the DNA sequence. The sample records around 30,000 clones, 85% to 90% being singletons. Looked up from germline, CDR1 is MDHEN and CDR2 is SYDVKM. CDR3 length: 12 amino acids. Trimming took off 2 bases at V and 4 bases at J, with 6 bases between the two ends. Source material: peripheral blood. The chain has TRBV28 and TRBJ2-7; D gene ambiguous. The receptor's source is a man in his sixties or seventies with active COVID-19. The CDR3 loop is CASSLTVYEQYF. In DNA, the CDR3 is TGTGCCAGCAGTTTAACAGTTTACGAGCAGTACTTC. Variable domain in full (rest from reference TRBV28 and TRBJ2-7): DVKVTQSSRYLVKRTGEKVFLECVQDMDHENMFWYRQDPGLGLRLIYFSYDVKMKEKGDIPEGYSVSREKKERFSLILESASTNQTSMYLCASSLTVYEQYFGPGTRLTVT.